This is a list of T cell receptor beta chains from one sample in a study of a mutant IDH1 vaccine in newly diagnosed glioma. Measured with immunoSEQ multiplex PCR; TCRdb has only the in-frame clones, and not every one. The sample lists over 60,000 clones; approximately 89% were seen once. Antigens of these TCRs are unknown. Here the sequenced sample was PBMCs, taken from a glioma patient whose treatment included an IDH1 peptide vaccine. The receptors come from a man in his forties or fifties with glioma. CDR3s leave out the opening cysteine and the closing phenylalanine or tryptophan. Fields, in order: D gene, J gene, V gene, CDR3 protein. A D gene is named only where the DNA matches it firmly.

-,TRBJ2-7,TRBV6-1,ASSAGTPRGEQY
-,TRBJ1-1,TRBV19,ASSPTSNAEAF
-,TRBJ1-3,TRBV5-1,ASSSGRTTASSGNTIY
TRBD1,TRBJ1-5,TRBV7-2,ASSLVGGGAHQPQH
-,TRBJ1-2,TRBV19,ASSIEGTYGYT
TRBD1,TRBJ1-2,TRBV4-2,ASSQGQGGYGYT
TRBD2,TRBJ2-1,TRBV5-1,ASRETSGGTGEQF
TRBD1,TRBJ1-6,TRBV6-6,ASSYYRGRFNSPLH
-,TRBJ1-2,TRBV10-2,ASSAGQTRDYGYT
-,TRBJ2-3,TRBV5-1,ASSLDQRTDTQY
-,TRBJ2-7,TRBV19,ATGFGEQY
-,TRBJ1-4,TRBV25-1,ASRDLATNEKLF
TRBD2,TRBJ2-3,TRBV7-3,ASSLSGSADTQY
-,TRBJ1-2,TRBV30,AWGWDTESYGYT
-,TRBJ2-6,TRBV25-1,ASSIFSGANVLT
-,TRBJ2-1,TRBV28,ASTGYPYNEQF
-,TRBJ2-2,TRBV6-5,ASSYSPGGRTGELF
-,TRBJ1-5,TRBV19,ASSMRGHSQPQH
-,TRBJ2-2,TRBV19,ASIARTNTGELF
-,TRBJ1-1,TRBV10-1,ASSDSAAPGNTEAF
-,TRBJ1-1,TRBV18,ASSPLAGDTEAF
TRBD2,TRBJ2-7,TRBV7-9,ASSLSGRTSETGEQY
TRBD2,TRBJ2-1,TRBV15,ATSRDRGRVLAGGMNNEQF
-,TRBJ1-5,TRBV6-5,ASSYSGRVNQPQH
-,TRBJ1-6,TRBV30,AWIKGGSSYNSPLH
-,TRBJ1-2,TRBV11-3,ASSLPSAYGYT
-,TRBJ2-1,TRBV5-1,ASNGKGKGQNYNEQF
-,TRBJ1-2,TRBV29-1,SVAASLVGYT
TRBD1,TRBJ2-2,TRBV19,ASSITVGQGAGELF
TRBD1,TRBJ2-1,TRBV7-9,ASSLRTGQAPYNEQF
TRBD1,TRBJ2-5,TRBV6-1,ASSAETGGRIETQY
TRBD1,TRBJ1-1,TRBV9,ASSAGTDHTEAF
-,TRBJ2-4,TRBV6-6,AIRGVGDIQY
-,TRBJ1-5,TRBV27,ASSLRGTRQKVPPSNQPQH
-,TRBJ1-1,TRBV2,ASSDFSGLAF
TRBD1,TRBJ1-6,TRBV9,ASSPGGNNSPLH
-,TRBJ1-5,TRBV4-1,ASSPRHSTNQPQH
-,TRBJ2-3,TRBV10-2,ASSESRGYPTDTQY
TRBD2,TRBJ2-5,TRBV6-6,ASSYGGGETQY
TRBD1,-,TRBV28,ASSLFGDRGLYEQY
-,TRBJ2-2,TRBV6-1,ASSEWGNRELF
TRBD2,TRBJ2-3,TRBV4-2,ASSQGPAGEVDTQY
TRBD2,TRBJ2-5,TRBV11-2,ASSRIPGTSGGAETQY
TRBD1,TRBJ2-1,TRBV5-4,ASCANKGAGCNEQF
TRBD1,TRBJ1-6,TRBV6-5,ASSPNRGSPLH
TRBD1,TRBJ2-7,TRBV4-1,ASSQGQGMDEQY
-,TRBJ2-1,TRBV27,ASSATFVPRGTEQF
-,TRBJ2-4,TRBV5-6,ASSLRQLLAKNIQY
TRBD1,TRBJ2-2,TRBV28,ASSVTGFGTGELF
TRBD1,TRBJ2-7,TRBV9,ASSVGGTASYEQY
TRBD2,TRBJ2-1,TRBV5-6,ASRPSPKRGGGTNFGF